These 26 T cell receptor beta chains were all obtained from the same sample, sequenced in a study of T cells in Graves' hyperthyroidism and ophthalmopathy. TCR beta CDR3 regions were amplified from RNA transcripts. The HTBI primer set drove a first-round RT-PCR of the TCR CDR3. TCRdb processed the multiplex PCR reads anew with MiXCR; each CDR3 protein has one entry. Of 390,000 or so distinct CDR3 sequences detected, under 15% appear once; the ten largest clones hold over 10%. Sequencing was done on a sample of blood. Receptor source: a man aged 18 to 29 with Graves' ophthalmopathy.

Many counts were recorded for this clonotype. The V call is TRBV5-1, the J call TRBJ1-1; no firm D call. Trimming took off 0 bases at V and 3 bases at J, with 6 bases between the two ends. Germline lookup yields CDR1 SGHRS and CDR2 YFSETQ. The CDR3 extends over 13 amino acids. The DNA of the CDR3 is TGCGCCAGCAGCTTGGGACCGGACACTGAAGCTTTCTTT. This sequence encodes CASSLGPDTEAFF. The full variable domain, in which reference TRBV5-1 and TRBJ1-1 provide the parts outside the CDR3, is KAGVTQTPRYLIKTRGQQVTLSCSPISGHRSVSWYQQTPGQGLQFLFEYFSETQRNKGNFPGRFSGRQFSNSRSEMNVSTLELGDSALYLCASSLGPDTEAFFGQGTRLTVV.

The chain is built from TRBV20-1 and TRBJ2-2; D is tentatively TRBD1 or TRBD2 (5 bases each). Germline V gene data show CDR1 as DFQATT and CDR2 as SNEGSKA (reference sequence). This CDR3 region has 14 residues. V was clipped by 5 bases and J by 7 bases, with 17 bases between them. CDR3 sequence (DNA): TGCAGTGCTCTCACCGGGACCGTAATCGGGGAGCTGTTTTTT. Protein: CSALTGTVIGELFF.

This clonotype was observed many times. This chain uses TRBV12-3 or TRBV12-4 with TRBJ1-2, with TRBD1 matching 10 bases. CDR3 size: 15 residues. Trimming at V came to 6 bases and at J to 3 bases, leaving 7 bases not matched to a gene. The CDR3, as DNA: TGTGCCAGCAGGACTACGACAGGGGGCCACTATGGCTACACCTTC. Translated, it gives CASRTTTGGHYGYTF.

This clonotype was observed a handful of times. The rearrangement links TRBV4-1 to TRBJ2-1, with a possible D match to TRBD2 (6 bases). The V and J ends lost 3 bases and 3 bases respectively, with 18 bases between them. The germline V gene encodes CDR1 MGHRA and CDR2 YSYEKL. CDR3 length equals 17 residues. CDR3 DNA: TGCGCCAGCAGCCACCCCGGTAGCGGTACAATCTACAATGAGCAGTTCTTC. It is translated as CASSHPGSGTIYNEQFF.

The V gene is TRBV29-1, the J gene TRBJ2-7; D is ambiguous. The CDR3 is 11 amino acids. Trimming shortened V by 4 bases and J by 6 bases, and 10 bases separated the two germline ends. CDR1 and CDR2 from the germline V gene are SQVTM and ANQGSEA. Here the CDR3 DNA reads TGCAGCGTTGCCCAGTCTCTCGAGCAGTACTTC. Translated: CSVAQSLEQYF.

The sample holds many counts of this clonotype. The gene calls are TRBV12-3 or TRBV12-4 and TRBJ1-2; 7 bases map to TRBD1. V was clipped by 2 bases and J by 5 bases; unmatched bases: 8. The length of the CDR3 is 15 residues. The chain's CDR3 is CASSLSSGGGYGYTF. The DNA of the CDR3 is TGTGCCAGCAGTTTAAGTTCAGGGGGGGGTTATGGCTACACCTTC.

This clonotype has a count of ten or more. V is TRBV12-3 or TRBV12-4 and J is TRBJ1-2, with D possibly matching TRBD1 (5 bases). V lost 3 bases and J 5 bases, leaving 16 bases between the germline ends. CDR3 length equals 15 residues. CDR3 bases: TGTGCCAGCAGTTTTATCCCAGGGCAATGGTATGGCTACACCTTC. Amino acids: CASSFIPGQWYGYTF.

A note on this clonotype: This may be a read error: a much more frequent sequence differs by one nucleotide. J is TRBJ1-4 and V is TRBV10-2, with D unclear. This CDR3 has 14 amino acids. Germline V CDR1 and CDR2: WSHSY, SAAADI. CDR3 sequence reads: CASSPGSEGEKLFF. CDR3 DNA: TGTGCCAGCAGTCCCGGGTCCGAAGGTGAAAAACTGTTTTTT.

This clonotype was found many times. The rearrangement links TRBV28 to TRBJ2-7; 8 bases match TRBD1. The CDR3 has 14 residues. Losses at the gene ends were 5 bases for V and 9 bases for J; bases not matched to a gene: 12. Germline V lookup: CDR1 MDHEN, CDR2 SYDVKM. CDR3 sequence (DNA): TGTGCCAGCAGTCCCCGGACAGGGTTCGTTGGGCAGTACTTC. It is translated as CASSPRTGFVGQYF.

This clonotype was observed many times. The V and J genes are TRBV5-1 and TRBJ2-7, with D possibly being TRBD1 (5 bases). Germline V gene sequence: CDR1 SGHRS, CDR2 YFSETQ. The CDR3 consists of 11 residues. V gave up 5 bases and J gave up 2 bases, with 5 bases separating them. The CDR3 coding sequence is TGCGCCAGCAGACAGGCCTACGAGCAGTACTTC. It specifies CASRQAYEQYF.

This chain joins TRBV29-1 and TRBJ2-1; the D gene is possibly TRBD2 (5 bases). The CDR3 runs to 14 residues. The germline gives CDR1 SQVTM, CDR2 ANQGSEA. The V gene lost 3 bases and the J gene lost 9 bases, with 18 bases spanning the gap. CDR3 sequence reads: CSVEVSLGGGEQFF. DNA of the CDR3: TGCAGCGTTGAGGTCTCTTTAGGAGGCGGTGAGCAGTTCTTC.

This clonotype was observed a few times. The rearrangement uses TRBV5-1 and TRBJ2-7, with unresolved D. Trimming removed 0 bases at V and 2 bases at J, with 12 bases between. CDR3 length equals 15 residues. Germline assignment: CDR1 SGHRS and CDR2 YFSETQ. CDR3 in DNA: TGCGCCAGCAGCTTGGCCATGGACCGTCCCTACGAGCAGTACTTC. It specifies CASSLAMDRPYEQYF.

This clonotype came up many times. The gene calls are TRBV29-1 and TRBJ1-1; no clear D. Germline lookup yields CDR1 SQVTM and CDR2 ANQGSEA. This CDR3 spans 12 amino acids. Trimming cost V 4 bases and J 5 bases, with 11 bases left between them. The chain's CDR3 is CSVVNEGTEAFF. The CDR3 nucleotides read TGCAGCGTTGTTAACGAGGGAACTGAAGCTTTCTTT.

J is TRBJ2-3 and V is TRBV4-1; D call uncertain. The V end lost 4 bases, the J end lost 0 bases, and 8 bases lay between the germline ends. Germline V gene sequence: CDR1 MGHRA, CDR2 YSYEKL. This CDR3 comprises 14 residues. As DNA, the CDR3 is TGCGCCAGCAGCCCCCCGGAGAGCACAGATACGCAGTATTTT. Translation: CASSPPESTDTQYF.

CDR3 DNA: TGTGCCAGCAGCATGGGGGCGCTTGGGGCCAACGTCCTGACTTTC. Translation: CASSMGALGANVLTF. The V call is TRBV11-2, the J call TRBJ2-6; D perhaps matches TRBD1 (6 bases). The germline V and J ends were trimmed by 5 bases and 3 bases, with 11 bases remaining between them. The germline V gene encodes CDR1 SGHAT and CDR2 FQNNGV. The CDR3 contains 15 residues. The entire variable domain, with the rest obtained from reference TRBV11-2 and TRBJ2-6, is as follows: EAGVAQSPRYKIIEKRQSVAFWCNPISGHATLYWYQQILGQGPKLLIQFQNNGVVDDSQLPKDRFSAERLKGVDSTLKIQPAKLEDSAVYLCASSMGALGANVLTFGAGSRLTVL.

The chain has TRBV25-1 and TRBJ1-1; the match to TRBD1 covers 9 bases. With 4 bases clipped from V and 4 bases from J, the junction kept 7 bases outside the gene matches. The length of the CDR3 is 15 residues. Germline V gene lookup returns CDR1 MGHDK and CDR2 SYGVNS. CDR3 nucleotides: TGTGCCAGCAGTGCGCCTTGGACAGGGGTCACTGAAGCTTTCTTT. Translation gives CASSAPWTGVTEAFF.

This clonotype has just a few counts. The J gene is TRBJ1-1, the V gene TRBV6-6; perhaps TRBD1 as D (5 bases). The CDR3 is 15 amino acids. Trimming removed 0 bases at V and 5 bases at J, with 13 bases between. Germline CDR1 reads MNHNY; CDR2 reads SVGAGI (reference sequence). CDR3 DNA sequence: TGTGCCAGCAGTTACTCCCTGACAGTAAGGACTGAAGCTTTCTTT. It encodes CASSYSLTVRTEAFF.

This clonotype was observed many times. The chain employs TRBV14 and TRBJ2-3; D is possibly TRBD1 (6 bases). The V and J ends lost 6 bases and 0 bases respectively, with 10 bases between them. The CDR3 runs 14 residues. Germline lookup yields CDR1 SGHDN and CDR2 FVKESK. This CDR3 reads CASRQGPSTDTQYF. CDR3 nucleotide sequence: TGTGCCAGCAGACAGGGCCCCAGCACAGATACGCAGTATTTT.

This clonotype was detected many times. The chain couples TRBV20-1 to TRBJ2-1, with 10 bases fitting TRBD2. This CDR3 has 17 amino acids. Trimming took 0 bases from V and 6 from J; bases not matched to a gene: 11. The germline CDR1 and CDR2 sequences are DFQATT and SNEGSKA (reference sequence). The CDR3 nucleotides are TGCAGTGCTAGAGACGACGTAAGACTAGCGGGCCTCAATGAGCAGTTCTTC. Its translation is CSARDDVRLAGLNEQFF.

This clonotype occurred many times. V is TRBV11-2 and J is TRBJ1-2; D remains ambiguous. This CDR3 has 14 residues. With 0 bases removed from V and 4 bases from J, the gap between germline ends came to 9 bases. CDR1 SGHAT and CDR2 FQNNGV come from the germline V gene. CDR3 loop: CASSLDQGSYGYTF. DNA for the CDR3: TGTGCCAGCAGCTTAGATCAAGGGTCCTATGGCTACACCTTC.

In this sample, this clonotype turned up many times. The chain links TRBV11-3 to TRBJ2-2; perhaps TRBD1 as D (6 bases). This CDR3 has 16 amino acids. Trimming left V 5 bases short and J 2 bases short, with 15 bases between. Germline V gene lookup returns CDR1 SGHNT and CDR2 YENEEA. This chain's CDR3 is CASSPRGAPNTGELFF. DNA for the CDR3: TGTGCCAGCAGCCCCAGGGGAGCCCCCAACACCGGGGAGCTGTTTTTT.

The V call is TRBV5-4, the J call TRBJ1-4; D call uncertain. The V and J ends lost 4 bases and 1 base respectively, with 2 bases between them. Germline CDR1 SGHNT, CDR2 YYREEE (reference sequence). This CDR3 contains 12 residues. Written as DNA, the CDR3 is TGTGCCAGCAGCGTAACTAATGAAAAACTGTTTTTT. As protein: CASSVTNEKLFF.

The chain joins TRBV18 to TRBJ2-5, with a possible D match to TRBD1 (6 bases). Trimming stripped 3 bases from V and 2 bases from J, with 16 bases between. Germline assignment: CDR1 KGHSH and CDR2 LQKENI. The CDR3 loop spans 16 amino acids. This chain's CDR3 is CASSPPGRGFQETQYF. CDR3 DNA: TGTGCCAGCTCACCCCCCGGTAGGGGGTTTCAAGAGACCCAGTACTTC.

The J gene is TRBJ1-3, the V gene TRBV11-3; 8 nucleotides match TRBD1. Looked up from germline, CDR1 is SGHNT and CDR2 is YENEEA. Trimming removed 6 bases from V and 0 bases from J; junction bases left unmatched: 4. The CDR3 spans 15 residues. CDR3 protein: CASRQDRGSGNTIYF. In DNA, the CDR3 is TGTGCCAGCAGACAAGACAGGGGCTCTGGAAACACCATATATTTT.

This clonotype was found many times. V and J are TRBV11-2 and TRBJ2-1, with 10 positions matching TRBD2. Looked up from germline, CDR1 is SGHAT and CDR2 is FQNNGV. V shed 6 bases, J shed 4 bases, and the junction held 6 bases outside the gene matches. The CDR3 loop spans 15 amino acids. CDR3 region: CASRTASGGYNEQFF. For the CDR3, the DNA is TGTGCCAGCAGGACCGCTAGCGGGGGTTACAATGAGCAGTTCTTC.

This rearrangement joins TRBV4-1 to TRBJ2-5; D may correspond to TRBD1 or TRBD2 (5 bases each). Germline assignment: CDR1 MGHRA and CDR2 YSYEKL. The CDR3 runs to 16 residues. V was trimmed by 3 bases and J by 1 base, leaving 15 bases between them. CDR3 nucleotides: TGCGCCAGCAGCCACCTCTCCGGGACGCCCCAAGAGACCCAGTACTTC. As protein: CASSHLSGTPQETQYF.